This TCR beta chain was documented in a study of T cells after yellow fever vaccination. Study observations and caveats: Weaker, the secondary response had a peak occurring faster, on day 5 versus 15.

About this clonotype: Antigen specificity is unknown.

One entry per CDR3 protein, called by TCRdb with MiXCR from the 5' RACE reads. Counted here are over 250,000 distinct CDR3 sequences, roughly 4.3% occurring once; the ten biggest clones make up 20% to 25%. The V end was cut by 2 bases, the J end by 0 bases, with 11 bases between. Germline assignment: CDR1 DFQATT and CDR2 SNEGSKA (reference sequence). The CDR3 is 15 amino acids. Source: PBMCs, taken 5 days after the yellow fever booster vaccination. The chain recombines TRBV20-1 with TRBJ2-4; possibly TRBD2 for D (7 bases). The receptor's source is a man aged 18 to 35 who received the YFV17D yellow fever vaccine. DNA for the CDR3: TGCAGTGCTAGAAGGGGGGGCCTAGCCAAAAACATTCAGTACTTC. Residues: CSARRGGLAKNIQYF.